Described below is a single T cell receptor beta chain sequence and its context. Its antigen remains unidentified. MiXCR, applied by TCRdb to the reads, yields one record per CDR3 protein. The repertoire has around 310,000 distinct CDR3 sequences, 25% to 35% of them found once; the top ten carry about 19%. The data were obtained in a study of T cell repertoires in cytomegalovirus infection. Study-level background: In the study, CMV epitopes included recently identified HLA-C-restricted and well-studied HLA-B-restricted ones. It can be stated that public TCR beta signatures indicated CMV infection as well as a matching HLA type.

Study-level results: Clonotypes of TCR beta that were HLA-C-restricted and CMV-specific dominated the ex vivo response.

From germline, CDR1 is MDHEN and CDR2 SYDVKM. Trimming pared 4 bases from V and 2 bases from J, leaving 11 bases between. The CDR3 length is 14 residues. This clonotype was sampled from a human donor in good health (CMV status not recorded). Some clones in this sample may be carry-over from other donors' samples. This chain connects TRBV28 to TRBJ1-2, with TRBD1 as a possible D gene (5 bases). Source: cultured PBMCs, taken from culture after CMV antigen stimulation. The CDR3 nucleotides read TGTGCCAGCAGTTCCGGGGCGCAGAACTATGGCTACACCTTC. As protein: CASSSGAQNYGYTF.